What follows describes a single TCR beta chain. This specimen comes from a study of cytomegalovirus exposure and HLA in healthy donors. This PCR relied on a set of 60 Vbeta primers and 13 Jbeta primers. Data came from immunoSEQ multiplex PCR; TCRdb stores just in-frame clones and leaves some out. The table shows roughly 100,000 clones, with 60% to 75% occurring only once. This CDR3 is 17 amino acids long. The V and J ends lost 0 bases and 4 bases, in that order; junction bases with no gene match: 12. This receptor was obtained from a man aged 45-65 years in good health and CMV-seronegative. The sample was PBMCs. The V gene is TRBV5-3, the J gene TRBJ1-2; TRBD1 matches 7 bases. TRBV5-3 falls under the ORF class, with uncertain function. The CDR3 here is CARSLARGNRGFYGYTF. In DNA, the CDR3 is TGTGCCAGAAGCTTGGCCCGGGGGAACAGGGGATTCTATGGCTACACCTTC.